These 26 T cell receptor beta chains originate from one sample sequenced in a study of blood T cell repertoires in COVID-19. Profiling relied on immunoSEQ multiplex PCR, and the TCRdb table lists in-frame clones only, not all of them. The sample has 140,000 to 150,000 clones; roughly 90% are singletons. The sequenced material came from peripheral blood. The origin of the receptors is a human donor in a cohort sampled during active COVID-19.

The chain carries TRBV10-3 and TRBJ1-2; TRBD1 might be the D (6 bases). The germline gives CDR1 ENHRY, CDR2 SYGVKD. V was pared by 6 bases and J by 3 bases, with 17 bases between. The CDR3 length is 15 residues. The CDR3 sequence: CAISTTGRGDYGYTF. The CDR3, as DNA: TGTGCCATCAGCACGACAGGTCGTGGGGACTATGGCTACACCTTC.

This chain uses TRBV5-5 with TRBJ2-6; possibly TRBD1 for D (6 bases). The germline V gene has CDR1 SGHKS and CDR2 YYEKEE (reference sequence). The length of the CDR3 is 18 residues. V shed 1 base and J shed 0 bases, with 14 bases lying between them. DNA of the CDR3: TGTGCCAGCAGCTTGTACCAGGGGCGCGGCTCTGGGGCCAACGTCCTGACTTTC. This encodes CASSLYQGRGSGANVLTF.

The chain carries TRBV19 and TRBJ2-7; a weak D match, TRBD1 (5 bases). Germline V gene sequence: CDR1 LNHDA, CDR2 SQIVND (reference sequence). CDR3 length: 15 residues. Trimming removed 0 bases from V and 1 base from J, with 10 bases in between. This CDR3 is CASSIDLHRSYEQYF. The CDR3 DNA sequence: TGTGCCAGTAGTATAGATCTTCACAGGTCCTACGAGCAGTACTTC.

V is TRBV5-5 and J is TRBJ1-6; D uncertain. With 2 bases removed from V and 7 bases from J, the gap between germline ends came to 13 bases. The CDR3 runs to 15 residues. The germline V gene has CDR1 SGHKS and CDR2 YYEKEE (reference sequence). Here the CDR3 reads CASSFYSQRNSPLHF. CDR3 DNA: TGTGCCAGCAGCTTTTACAGTCAGCGGAATTCACCCCTCCACTTT.

This rearrangement joins TRBV6-2 or TRBV6-3 to TRBJ1-5, with no clear D. CDR1 is MNHEY, CDR2 SVGEGT, per germline. V was pared by 5 bases and J by 6 bases, with 5 bases between. The CDR3 has 11 residues. The CDR3 sequence is CASSTGQPQHF. The CDR3 DNA follows: TGTGCCAGCAGTACCGGTCAGCCCCAGCATTTT.

This clone came up a few times. The gene calls are TRBV27 and TRBJ2-7, with 8 bases fitting TRBD1. The V gene end was trimmed by 4 bases and the J gene end by 3 bases; junction bases not matched to a gene: 5. This CDR3 region has 14 residues. Germline V gene lookup returns CDR1 MNHEY and CDR2 SMNVEV (reference sequence). This CDR3 reads CASSSGQGIYEQYF. CDR3 nucleotides: TGTGCCAGCAGTTCCGGACAGGGAATCTACGAGCAGTACTTC.

V is TRBV11-1 and J is TRBJ2-5, with 9 nucleotides matching TRBD2. The germline V gene encodes CDR1 SGHAT and CDR2 FQDESV (reference sequence). V shed 5 bases, J shed 2 bases, and the junction held 3 bases outside the gene matches. The CDR3 length is 14 residues. CDR3: CASSPSGAQETQYF. The CDR3 DNA reads TGTGCCAGCAGCCCTAGCGGGGCTCAAGAGACCCAGTACTTC.

This clone was found once. The J gene is TRBJ1-6, the V gene TRBV19; maybe TRBD1 (5 bases). The CDR3 is 15 residues long. From germline, CDR1 is LNHDA and CDR2 SQIVND (reference sequence). The germline V and J ends were trimmed by 6 bases and 13 bases, with 22 bases remaining between them. The CDR3 bases are TGTGCCAGTAGGATACCGGGACGACTAGTAGGGCCCCTCCACTTT. Amino acid sequence: CASRIPGRLVGPLHF.

This clone was picked up one time. The V call is TRBV9, the J call TRBJ2-4; perhaps TRBD2 as D (6 bases). CDR1 SGDLS and CDR2 YYNGEE come from the germline V gene. Between the trimmed V and J ends, which lost 3 bases and 0 bases, there was a span of 13 bases. The CDR3 is made up of 16 amino acids. The CDR3 nucleotides are TGTGCCAGCAGCGCTAGGGACTCCACAGCCAAAAACATTCAGTACTTC. This gives the protein CASSARDSTAKNIQYF.

The chain uses TRBV6-1 and TRBJ2-7; D not resolved. Trimming stripped 2 bases from V and 5 bases from J, with 7 bases between. The CDR3 loop spans 12 amino acids. Germline V gene lookup returns CDR1 MNHNS and CDR2 SASEGT. The CDR3 sequence is CASSETYHEQYF. The CDR3 nucleotides read TGTGCCAGCAGTGAAACCTATCACGAGCAGTACTTC.

The V gene is TRBV30, the J gene TRBJ1-5; a possible D gene is TRBD1 (5 bases). V lost 5 bases to trimming and J lost 2 bases, with 10 bases between them. This CDR3 comprises 13 residues. Germline V gene sequence: CDR1 GTSNPN, CDR2 SVGIG (reference sequence). DNA of the CDR3: TGTGCCTGGGCTCAGGGTGGCAATCAGCCCCAGCATTTT. This gives the protein CAWAQGGNQPQHF.

There are a few counts of this clone. This CDR3 is also generated by other DNA sequences in the sample. This rearrangement joins TRBV19 to TRBJ1-2; perhaps TRBD1 as D (5 bases). The CDR3 totals 12 residues. CDR1 LNHDA and CDR2 SQIVND come from the germline V gene (reference sequence). V was pared by 5 bases and J by 6 bases, with 10 bases between. The CDR3 DNA follows: TGTGCCAGTAGTCCTACAGGCGATGGCTACACCTTC. Translating it yields CASSPTGDGYTF.

This chain uses TRBV6-5 with TRBJ1-5; D call uncertain. Germline lookup yields CDR1 MNHEY and CDR2 SVGAGI. The CDR3 contains 15 residues. V was clipped by 6 bases and J by 4 bases, with 16 bases between them. The CDR3 region is CASRRDVRANQPQHF. CDR3 DNA: TGTGCCAGCAGACGGGATGTAAGGGCAAATCAGCCCCAGCATTTT.

This clone came up once. The V call is TRBV6-5, the J call TRBJ2-7; 7 positions match TRBD1. Unmatched junction bases numbered 9, after V lost 6 bases and J lost 4 bases. The CDR3 runs to 14 residues. Germline V CDR1 and CDR2: MNHEY, SVGAGI. The CDR3: CASRGDRESYEQYF. The CDR3 coding sequence is TGTGCCAGCAGGGGTGACAGGGAATCTTACGAGCAGTACTTC.

Points on this clone: One end of the junction does not line up with germline, which may come from a read error. This sample also contains other DNA sequences that code for the same CDR3. The chain couples TRBV28 to TRBJ2-6; 9 bases are shared with TRBD1. The CDR3 length is 15 residues. Germline V lookup: CDR1 MDHEN, CDR2 SYDVKM. In DNA form, the CDR3 reads TGTGCCAGCAGTCGGACAGGGGCTGGGGCCAACGTCCTGACCTTC. This translates into CASSRTGAGANVLTF. Together with reference TRBV28 and TRBJ2-6, the CDR3 gives the full variable domain: DVKVTQSSRYLVKRTGEKVFLECVQDMDHENMFWYRQDPGLGLRLIYFSYDVKMKEKGDIPEGYSVSREKKERFSLILESASTNQTSMYLCASSRTGAGANVLTFGAGSRLTVL.

This sequence joins TRBV7-9 and TRBJ1-6; TRBD1 matches at 7 bases. Germline V CDR1 and CDR2: SEHNR, FQNEAQ (reference sequence). The CDR3 contains 14 residues. Trimming removed 1 base from V and 7 bases from J; junction bases left unmatched: 1. The CDR3 is CASSLGGQNSPLHF. DNA for the CDR3: TGTGCCAGCAGCTTAGGGGGACAGAATTCACCCCTCCACTTT. Full variable domain (outside the CDR3, taken from reference TRBV7-9 and TRBJ1-6): DTGVSQNPRHKITKRGQNVTFRCDPISEHNRLYWYRQTLGQGPEFLTYFQNEAQLEKSRLLSDRFSAERPKGSFSTLEIQRTEQGDSAMYLCASSLGGQNSPLHFGNGTRLTVT.

The chain uses TRBV7-3 and TRBJ2-1, with 8 bases aligning to TRBD2. There are 16 residues in the CDR3. The germline V gene has CDR1 SGHTA and CDR2 FQGTGA. The V segment lost 5 bases and the J segment 5 bases; nucleotides outside the gene matches: 11. The CDR3 bases are TGTGCCAGCAGCCCCCGGGGACTAGGGATCAACAATGAGCAGTTCTTC. This codes for CASSPRGLGINNEQFF.

V gene TRBV7-3 combines with J gene TRBJ2-1; 11 bases line up with TRBD1. The germline V gene encodes CDR1 SGHTA and CDR2 FQGTGA. This CDR3 contains 16 residues. V was clipped by 1 base and J by 4 bases; unmatched bases: 3. The CDR3 DNA is TGTGCCAGCAGCTTAATGGGGACAGGGGGATACAATGAGCAGTTCTTC. Translation gives CASSLMGTGGYNEQFF.

The chain is built from TRBV7-9 and TRBJ2-7, with 7 bases matching TRBD2. V was pared by 5 bases and J by 2 bases, with 6 bases of the junction left unmatched. The germline gives CDR1 SEHNR, CDR2 FQNEAQ (reference sequence). The CDR3 covers 14 residues. The chain's CDR3 is CASSQGSGAYEQYF. For the CDR3, the DNA is TGTGCCAGCAGCCAGGGCAGCGGGGCCTACGAGCAGTACTTC.

As DNA, the CDR3 is TGTGCCAGCAGCCAGAGTCCTTCCTCCTATGGCTACACCTTC. Its protein is CASSQSPSSYGYTF. The V call is TRBV6-2 or TRBV6-3, the J call TRBJ1-2; D call uncertain. V was clipped by 6 bases and J by 4 bases, with 15 bases between them. This CDR3 has 14 amino acids. From germline, CDR1 is MNHEY and CDR2 SVGEGT.

V is TRBV4-1 and J is TRBJ1-6; TRBD1 matches 8 bases. This CDR3 spans 16 amino acids. The J segment lost 9 bases and the V segment lost 0 bases, leaving 7 bases of the junction unmatched. Germline loops: CDR1 MGHRA, CDR2 YSYEKL. CDR3 region: CASSQDDRQGTSPLHF. CDR3 bases: TGCGCCAGCAGCCAAGATGATAGACAGGGGACTTCACCCCTCCACTTT.

The V call is TRBV28, the J call TRBJ2-7; 7 bases match TRBD1. Germline values: CDR1 MDHEN, CDR2 SYDVKM. CDR3 length: 14 residues. V lost 10 bases to trimming and J lost 6 bases; unmatched junction nucleotides: 15. CDR3 amino acids: CATEIDRVKPEQYF. In DNA, the CDR3 is TGTGCCACAGAGATCGACAGGGTTAAGCCCGAGCAGTACTTC.

The J gene is TRBJ1-5, the V gene TRBV7-8; 8 nucleotides match TRBD1. The CDR3 is 14 residues long. V lost 1 base and J lost 7; bases outside the gene matches: 3. Germline V gene sequence: CDR1 SGHVS, CDR2 FQNEAQ. CDR3 region: CASSLETGAQPQHF. The CDR3 DNA sequence: TGTGCCAGCAGCTTAGAGACAGGGGCCCAGCCCCAGCATTTT.

The chain combines TRBV19 with TRBJ1-6; D gene ambiguous. The CDR3 is 12 amino acids. Germline V CDR1 and CDR2: LNHDA, SQIVND (reference sequence). Trimming left V 3 bases short and J 14 bases short, with 11 bases between. The DNA for the CDR3 is TGTGCCAGTAGTATGCAGATTTCGACCCTCCACTTT. Encoded protein: CASSMQISTLHF.

The chain is built from TRBV11-2 and TRBJ2-3, with 7 bases that match TRBD2. Germline V gives CDR1 SGHAT, CDR2 FQNNGV. V lost 0 bases and J lost 3; bases outside the gene matches: 9. CDR3 length: 17 amino acids. CDR3 nucleotide sequence: TGTGCCAGCAGCTTAGACCTTTCCGGGGGAGGGACAGATACGCAGTATTTT. Protein sequence: CASSLDLSGGGTDTQYF.

The V and J genes are TRBV5-1 and TRBJ2-5; 12 bases agree with TRBD2. Trimming took 1 base from V and 4 from J; bases not matched to a gene: 5. CDR1 and CDR2 from the germline V gene are SGHRS and YFSETQ. The CDR3 extends over 16 amino acids. CDR3 bases: TGCGCCAGCAGCTTGAGGCTAGCGGGAGGGCGAGAGACCCAGTACTTC. The encoded protein is CASSLRLAGGRETQYF.